This T cell receptor (beta chain) appears in the sequencing data of a study of beta chain features in type 1 diabetes listed by TCRdb under 2018. A note on the overall study: Mean age, gender distribution, total cell number and subset yield were not different between patients and healthy donors. Regulatory and stem cell-like memory subsets were obtained from only 8 patients and about eight healthy donors, while naive and central memory subsets were obtained from all 30 or so donors. A total of roughly 98,000,000 sorted cells were examined across all samples, and a strong correlation was observed between cell number per subset and RNA yield. The study compared the TCRB repertoires of sorted circulating CD4+ T cell subsets in recently diagnosed type 1 diabetes patients with those in matched healthy donors.

Each donor gave one peripheral blood draw, about 100 mL on average, collected into heparinised tubes. Naive, central memory, regulatory and stem cell-like memory CD4+ T cells were sorted on a BD FACSAria II using a panel including CD45RO, CCR7, CD25, CD127, CD95 and CD27. Purity was above 95% for every sorted population. PBMCs were separated immediately by Lymphoprep density gradient centrifugation and were stained directly, without being cultured. So that batch effects would be minimized, each experiment stained and sorted samples in pairs, pairing one healthy donor with one patient. What the work shows at the level of the full study, not this receptor alone: Because small numbers of individuals were included in the HLA sub-analyses, any influence of HLA type on TCRB rearrangement was left unresolved. The naive, central memory and regulatory TCRB repertoires appeared to resemble one another more closely among patients than among healthy donors. PCR may preferentially amplify shorter templates, but because patient and control samples were amplified and corrected together, any resulting skew would affect both groups equally. In all four CD4+ subsets, TCRB CDR3 length was moderately but significantly shorter in type 1 diabetes patients. Sequencing cDNA rather than genomic DNA could over-represent highly expressing activated cells, although activation and CD3 levels did not differ between groups. At VDJ recombination sites, patients with type 1 diabetes made fewer insertions and deleted more nucleotides, a pattern implying thymic rearrangement abnormalities.

The High Capacity cDNA Reverse Transcription Kit was used to reverse transcribe all of the isolated RNA, meaning that expressed TCRB transcripts were what got sequenced. Naive, central memory and regulatory T cell samples underwent deep immunoSEQ sequencing, averaging around 4 million total reads per sample. After sorted cells were lysed in RLT buffer, RNA was extracted with DNase-treated RNeasy Micro or Mini kits, with the choice depending on cell number. To prevent cross-contamination, each cell subset was processed individually, whereas patient and healthy donor samples were processed jointly. Using the immunoSEQ multiplex PCR, TCRB sequences were amplified from cDNA into 87-bp fragments spanning the CDR3 region. Amplicons were sequenced on the Illumina HiSeq platform. The authors processed their data as follows. PCR bias was computationally corrected using synthetic template baselines, reads within Hamming distance 2 were collapsed, and singletons that could not be merged were discarded. Reads were aligned against IMGT to assign V, D and J genes, CDR3 length and insertions or deletions at six rearrangement sites. Within each subset, clonotype counts were normalized to the number of sorted cells before true diversity and Gini coefficients were calculated with the tcR R package. Repertoire sharing was quantified using the overlap coefficient calculated on TCRB nucleotide sequences. Out-of-frame TCRB sequences from naive cells were analyzed to stand in for the pre-selection repertoire. Not all clones reach the TCRdb copy of this immuneACCESS table, which keeps in-frame sequences only. Checked studies attribute under half of the gap to unresolved V genes and leave the rest unexplained. D and trimming come from the DNA, and the V and J calls and clone size come from that table. The sample has 680,000 or so clones on record, 10% to 15% of them singletons. The ten largest clones take up 0.02% to 0.025% of the sample.

About this clone itself: What this receptor recognizes is not known. No qualities accompany the bases; no much larger clone lies one base away.

The CDR3 spans 19 residues, from the cysteine through the phenylalanine. Only CDR3 DNA remains: 57 bases, in frame from the first base. Sequenced sample: naive CD4+ T cells from blood. Explained via the paper, the cell subset or site label denotes: true naive CD4+ T cells. The sequence was collected from a young man with type 1 diabetes. This chain is built from TRBV1 and TRBJ1-4. TRBV1 corresponds to a pseudogene. Read as DNA, the sequence is TGCACCAGCAGCCAAGCGTGCCCGGCTTGGGAAGCGAGAAATGAAAAACTGTTTTTT. Its protein is CTSSQACPAWEARNEKLFF.